The next 28 T cell receptor beta chains were all read from a single sample in a study of shared clonotypes between healthy human individuals. The naive CD8 subset, CD45RO-negative cells positively selected for CCR7, excluded terminally differentiated effector memory CD45RA+ cells. The protocol was immunoSEQ multiplex PCR, while the TCRdb copy is restricted to in-frame clones and leaves out a portion. This sample yields some 740,000 clones, of which almost 95% are seen a single time; 24% belongs to the top ten. The sequencing input was naive CD8+ T cells sorted from blood. All receptors derive from a man in his thirties or forties in good health.

J is TRBJ2-1 and V is TRBV19; a possible D gene is TRBD2 (6 bases). V was trimmed by 5 bases and J by 2 bases, leaving 13 bases between them. There are 15 residues in the CDR3. CDR1 is LNHDA, CDR2 SQIVND, per germline (reference sequence). As DNA, the CDR3 is TGTGCCAGTAGTTTTACGGGAGAGGCCTACAATGAGCAGTTCTTC. It translates to CASSFTGEAYNEQFF.

The chain has TRBV5-1 and TRBJ1-1; perhaps TRBD1 as D (6 bases). Germline-derived CDR1 and CDR2 are SGHRS and YFSETQ. The CDR3 runs 16 residues. V lost 1 base and J 2 bases, leaving 15 bases between the germline ends. This chain's CDR3 is CASSLPQGTSNTEAFF. For the CDR3, the DNA is TGCGCCAGCAGCTTGCCACAGGGTACCTCCAACACTGAAGCTTTCTTT.

DNA for the CDR3: TGTGCCAGCAGTTTAGGAGCGGGAGGGCCGTTTGTCCAAGAGACCCAGTACTTC. Translation: CASSLGAGGPFVQETQYF. The gene calls are TRBV28 and TRBJ2-5; 10 positions agree with TRBD2. This CDR3 spans 18 amino acids. Germline CDR1 MDHEN, CDR2 SYDVKM. V dropped 2 bases and J dropped 1; count of bases not matched to a gene: 10. Full variable domain (missing parts from reference TRBV28 and TRBJ2-5): DVKVTQSSRYLVKRTGEKVFLECVQDMDHENMFWYRQDPGLGLRLIYFSYDVKMKEKGDIPEGYSVSREKKERFSLILESASTNQTSMYLCASSLGAGGPFVQETQYFGPGTRLLVL.

This clone showed up just once. This specimen includes other DNA sequences encoding the same CDR3. The chain recombines TRBV27 with TRBJ1-2; D uncertain. Germline-derived CDR1 and CDR2 are MNHEY and SMNVEV (reference sequence). Trimming took 5 bases from V and 5 from J, leaving 9 bases between them. The CDR3 is made up of 12 amino acids. The chain's CDR3 is CASSTGGYGYTF. CDR3 DNA: TGTGCCAGCAGTACCGGTGGGTATGGCTACACCTTC.

The chain couples TRBV14 to TRBJ2-7, with no clear D. The V gene lost 4 bases and the J gene lost 3 bases, with 13 bases spanning the gap. This CDR3 is built from 14 residues. Germline lookup yields CDR1 SGHDN and CDR2 FVKESK. CDR3 sequence reads: CASSPRLDGYEQYF. The CDR3 region has the DNA TGTGCCAGCAGCCCTCGGTTGGACGGCTACGAGCAGTACTTC.

This chain uses TRBV7-3 with TRBJ2-7, with D hard to call. Trimming left V 9 bases short and J 9 bases short, with 12 bases between. This CDR3 comprises 10 residues. CDR1 is SGHTA, CDR2 FQGTGA, per germline. The CDR3 DNA reads as TGTGCCAGAGCCGGATCCGGGCAGTACTTC. This encodes CARAGSGQYF.

V and J are TRBV27 and TRBJ2-7; D is uncertain. Germline CDR1 reads MNHEY; CDR2 reads SMNVEV (reference sequence). Trimming left V 8 bases short and J 0 bases short, with 14 bases between. The CDR3 loop spans 14 amino acids. CDR3 nucleotide sequence: TGTGCCAGCGCACAGTCGATTAGCTCCTACGAGCAGTACTTC. It is translated as CASAQSISSYEQYF.

The chain combines TRBV19 with TRBJ2-1; 7 bases fit TRBD1. J was trimmed by 8 bases and V by 5 bases; bases with no gene match: 3. The CDR3 contains 12 residues. Germline CDR1 reads LNHDA; CDR2 reads SQIVND (reference sequence). CDR3 in amino acids: CASSLTGDEQFF. CDR3 DNA sequence: TGTGCCAGTAGTCTCACAGGGGATGAGCAGTTCTTC.

V is TRBV23-1 and J is TRBJ2-7, with no clear D. TRBV23-1 is known as an ORF, though its function is uncertain. V shed 8 bases and J shed 5 bases, with 13 bases lying between them. The CDR3 extends over 12 amino acids. CDR3 loop: CASYLRRDEQYF. The CDR3 DNA sequence: TGCGCCAGCTATCTAAGACGGGACGAGCAGTACTTC.

The V call is TRBV27, the J call TRBJ2-3; 10 bases are a match to TRBD2. This CDR3 region has 20 residues. V shed 0 bases, J shed 4 bases, and the junction held 16 bases outside the gene matches. Germline values: CDR1 MNHEY, CDR2 SMNVEV (reference sequence). CDR3 loop: CASSLSIGMGLAGAPDTQYF. DNA for the CDR3: TGTGCCAGCAGTTTATCGATAGGGATGGGGCTAGCGGGAGCGCCAGATACGCAGTATTTT.

V is TRBV6-1 and J is TRBJ1-4; D is unresolved. This CDR3 contains 11 residues. V lost 10 bases and J 8 bases, leaving 11 bases between the germline ends. Germline V gives CDR1 MNHNS, CDR2 SASEGT. The CDR3 sequence is CATRGGEKLFF. CDR3 bases: TGTGCCACTCGGGGAGGCGAAAAACTGTTTTTT.

The rearrangement uses TRBV28 and TRBJ1-1; D uncertain. The CDR3 sequence is 14 residues long. The germline V gene encodes CDR1 MDHEN and CDR2 SYDVKM. Between the trimmed V and J ends, which lost 3 bases and 1 base, there was a span of 9 bases. Written as DNA, the CDR3 is TGTGCCAGCAGTTTGAACTACGCGAACACTGAAGCTTTCTTT. As protein: CASSLNYANTEAFF.

J is TRBJ2-3 and V is TRBV28, with D perhaps matching TRBD2 (5 bases). The germline V gene encodes CDR1 MDHEN and CDR2 SYDVKM. The CDR3 runs to 17 residues. V lost 4 bases and J lost 2, with 19 bases in between. For the CDR3, the DNA is TGTGCCAGCAGTTCCTCCGGGCTAGCTAGATTCACAGATACGCAGTATTTT. This sequence encodes CASSSSGLARFTDTQYF.

The chain links TRBV13 to TRBJ2-7; 7 bases line up with TRBD2. Germline V gene data show CDR1 as PRHDT and CDR2 as FYEKMQ (reference sequence). The CDR3 runs 15 residues. V dropped 2 bases and J dropped 3; count of bases not matched to a gene: 7. CDR3 DNA: TGTGCCAGCAGCTTATATCCTAGCGGAGACTACGAGCAGTACTTC. As protein: CASSLYPSGDYEQYF.

V gene TRBV5-6 combines with J gene TRBJ2-5; no definite D call. V gave up 1 base and J gave up 0 bases, with 7 bases separating them. Germline CDR1 SGHDT, CDR2 YYEEEE. CDR3 length: 14 amino acids. CDR3 coding DNA: TGTGCCAGCAGCTTGATGGGGTACCAAGAGACCCAGTACTTC. This gives the protein CASSLMGYQETQYF.

This chain links TRBV4-1 with TRBJ2-2, with D perhaps being TRBD1 or TRBD2 (5 bases each). Looked up from germline, CDR1 is MGHRA and CDR2 is YSYEKL. Trimming cost V 0 bases and J 2 bases, with 16 bases left between them. This CDR3 spans 18 amino acids. The CDR3 reads CASSQEKRGYGNTGELFF. The CDR3 region has the DNA TGCGCCAGCAGCCAAGAAAAGAGGGGCTATGGCAACACCGGGGAGCTGTTTTTT.

V and J are TRBV28 and TRBJ1-5; D is unresolved. Trimming stripped 3 bases from V and 1 base from J, with 10 bases between. The CDR3 is 15 residues long. Germline-derived CDR1 and CDR2 are MDHEN and SYDVKM. The CDR3 reads CASSFKGYSNQPQHF. CDR3 coding DNA: TGTGCCAGCAGTTTTAAGGGCTACAGCAATCAGCCCCAGCATTTT.

This chain joins TRBV19 and TRBJ1-1; no firm D call. Germline lookup yields CDR1 LNHDA and CDR2 SQIVND (reference sequence). The CDR3 covers 13 residues. V was clipped by 3 bases and J by 4 bases, with 9 bases between them. The CDR3 nucleotides read TGTGCCAGTAGTATCTCAGGACCCACTGAAGCTTTCTTT. Translating it yields CASSISGPTEAFF.

The CDR3 bases are TGTGCCAGCAGAGGGCTGACTAGCGGGAGTGTCGGTGAGCAGTTCTTC. Translation gives CASRGLTSGSVGEQFF. This rearrangement joins TRBV28 to TRBJ2-1, with 12 bases aligning to TRBD2. This CDR3 spans 16 amino acids. The junction had 12 bases not matched to a gene; V was cut back by 6 bases and J by 9 bases. Germline V gene data show CDR1 as MDHEN and CDR2 as SYDVKM.

The chain carries TRBV5-8 and TRBJ1-1, with no clear D. V lost 2 bases to trimming and J lost 8 bases, with 7 bases between them. The germline V gene has CDR1 SGHTS and CDR2 YDEGEE. The CDR3 contains 11 residues. CDR3 coding DNA: TGTGCCAGCAGCTTTTACGCGGAAGCTTTCTTT. As protein: CASSFYAEAFF.

Turning to this clone: The same CDR3 can be traced to other DNA sequences in this sample. The chain couples TRBV29-1 to TRBJ2-7; D is unresolved. This CDR3 comprises 13 residues. CDR1 and CDR2 from the germline V gene are SQVTM and ANQGSEA. V was pared by 5 bases and J by 0 bases, with 11 bases between. CDR3 region: CSVLAESSYEQYF. The CDR3 nucleotides are TGCAGCGTTTTGGCAGAGAGCTCCTACGAGCAGTACTTC.

Remarks on this clone: A read error may explain this, as a much larger clone is one base away. This same CDR3 is encoded by further DNA sequences in the sample. The chain uses TRBV7-9 and TRBJ2-1, with D uncertain. Germline V gene data show CDR1 as SEHNR and CDR2 as FQNEAQ (reference sequence). Trimming removed 6 bases at V and 6 bases at J, with 3 bases between. This CDR3 contains 10 residues. Written as DNA, the CDR3 is TGTGCCAGCAGGGGCAATGAGCAGTTCTTC. Its translation: CASRGNEQFF.

This rearrangement joins TRBV7-9 to TRBJ1-1; D ambiguous. Germline V gives CDR1 SEHNR, CDR2 FQNEAQ (reference sequence). V shed 8 bases and J shed 4 bases, with 8 bases lying between them. This CDR3 has 11 amino acids. This chain's CDR3 is CASWAGTEAFF. CDR3 in DNA: TGTGCCAGCTGGGCCGGCACTGAAGCTTTCTTT.

This clone was detected only a few times. V usage is TRBV28 and J usage is TRBJ2-7; D is unclear. The CDR3 length is 16 residues. The V gene lost 6 bases and the J gene lost 5 bases, with 23 bases spanning the gap. Germline loops: CDR1 MDHEN, CDR2 SYDVKM. CDR3 DNA sequence: TGTGCCAGCAGCTTACAATTGGGTGGCGCCAGCGACGAGCAGTACTTC. This sequence encodes CASSLQLGGASDEQYF. Combining the CDR3 with reference TRBV28 and TRBJ2-7 gives the whole variable domain DVKVTQSSRYLVKRTGEKVFLECVQDMDHENMFWYRQDPGLGLRLIYFSYDVKMKEKGDIPEGYSVSREKKERFSLILESASTNQTSMYLCASSLQLGGASDEQYFGPGTRLTVT.

On this clone: Distinct nucleotide sequences in the sample also encode this CDR3. CDR3 loop: CATSSRQDYGYTF. CDR3 nucleotides: TGTGCCACCAGCAGTAGACAGGACTATGGCTACACCTTC. The rearrangement joins TRBV15 to TRBJ1-2, with D possibly matching TRBD1 (6 bases). CDR1 is LNHNV and CDR2 is YYDKDF in the germline V gene (reference sequence). The germline V and J ends were trimmed by 3 bases and 3 bases, with 8 bases remaining between them. The CDR3 is 13 residues long. Together with reference TRBV15 and TRBJ1-2, the CDR3 gives the full variable domain: DAMVIQNPRYQVTQFGKPVTLSCSQTLNHNVMYWYQQKSSQAPKLLFHYYDKDFNNEADTPDNFQSRRPNTSFCFLDIRSPGLGDTAMYLCATSSRQDYGYTFGSGTRLTVV.

The V call is TRBV18, the J call TRBJ2-3, with no clear D. The germline CDR1 and CDR2 sequences are KGHSH and LQKENI. V was shortened by 1 base and J by 1 base, with 3 bases between the two germline ends. The CDR3 covers 13 residues. CDR3 loop: CASSPLGTDTQYF. CDR3 bases: TGTGCCAGCTCACCACTTGGCACAGATACGCAGTATTTT.

This chain uses TRBV19 with TRBJ2-3, with a tentative D call TRBD2 (5 bases). There are 14 residues in the CDR3. Germline V gives CDR1 LNHDA, CDR2 SQIVND (reference sequence). V lost 8 bases to trimming and J lost 0 bases, with 12 bases between them. The CDR3 DNA follows: TGTGCCAGTTCCTTAGCGCATAGCACAGATACGCAGTATTTT. Its protein is CASSLAHSTDTQYF. Variable domain in full (rest from reference TRBV19 and TRBJ2-3): DGGITQSPKYLFRKEGQNVTLSCEQNLNHDAMYWYRQDPGQGLRLIYYSQIVNDFQKGDIAEGYSVSREKKESFPLTVTSAQKNPTAFYLCASSLAHSTDTQYFGPGTRLTVL.

This clone was observed a handful of times. CDR3 sequence reads: CASRTGIEQFF. CDR3 nucleotides: TGTGCCAGCAGGACAGGGATTGAGCAGTTCTTC. The chain is built from TRBV27 and TRBJ2-1; 7 bases map to TRBD1. The CDR3 length is 11 residues. The germline gives CDR1 MNHEY, CDR2 SMNVEV (reference sequence). The trim removed 6 bases at V and 9 bases at J, leaving 2 bases unmatched.